One sample yielded the 30 T cell receptor beta chains listed below, sequenced in a study of breast tumors, draining lymph nodes, adjacent tissues. The lymph nodes were axillary draining lymph nodes from breast cancer patients. TCRdb processed the multiplex PCR reads anew with MiXCR; each CDR3 protein has one entry. The profile shows more than 85,000 distinct CDR3 sequences, 21% of them singletons. The specimen was axillary lymph node tissue. The receptors derive from a female donor with breast cancer. Some clones in this sample may be carry-over from other donors' samples.

The chain joins TRBV5-6 to TRBJ2-6; D may be TRBD1 or TRBD2 (6 bases each). V was shortened by 4 bases and J by 1 base, with 18 bases between the two germline ends. In germline, CDR1 is SGHDT, CDR2 YYEEEE. The CDR3 runs to 18 residues. CDR3 coding DNA: TGTGCCAGCAGCCCCGTGGGGGGCGCCCGTTCTGGGGCCAACGTCCTGACTTTC. It is translated as CASSPVGGARSGANVLTF.

This CDR3 reads CASGKATGELFF. The CDR3 nucleotides are TGTGCCAGCGGGAAGGCCACCGGGGAGCTGTTTTTT. J is TRBJ2-2 and V is TRBV6-5; no reliable D call. CDR3 length: 12 amino acids. Trimming took 8 bases from V and 4 from J, leaving 8 bases between them. Germline CDR1 and CDR2: MNHEY and SVGAGI.

This clonotype was recorded at least ten times. This chain links TRBV10-3 with TRBJ1-6; D is perhaps TRBD1 (5 bases). The CDR3 runs to 13 residues. V was trimmed by 10 bases and J by 9 bases, leaving 16 bases between them. Per germline, CDR1 ENHRY and CDR2 SYGVKD. CDR3 sequence (DNA): TGTGCCACCGGCGGCAGGGAGGGTTCACCCCTCCACTTT. It is translated as CATGGREGSPLHF.

Details on this clonotype: This could be a read error, since a much larger clone is one nucleotide away. The CDR3 ends on some other residue instead of the conserved phenylalanine or tryptophan, so this is likely a read error. The chain has TRBV7-3 and TRBJ2-1; possibly TRBD1 for D (6 bases). The CDR3 has 15 residues. Germline lookup yields CDR1 SGHTA and CDR2 FQGTGA. Trimming left V 4 bases short and J 6 bases short, with 16 bases between. CDR3 protein: CASSSTGPAANEQFL. The DNA for the CDR3 is TGTGCCAGCAGCTCGACAGGCCCAGCTGCCAATGAGCAGTTCCTC.

This clonotype came up once. A much more abundant neighbour one base away suggests this may be a read error. The chain is built from TRBV11-2 and TRBJ2-2, with D perhaps TRBD2 (5 bases). Trimming removed 1 base at V and 3 bases at J, with 12 bases between. CDR1 is SGHAT and CDR2 is FQNNGV in the germline V gene. The CDR3 has 16 residues. CDR3 DNA: TGTGCCAGCAGCTTAGGGACGGAGGCCCACACCGGGGAGCTGTTTTTT. Encoded protein: CASSLGTEAHTGELFF.

About this clonotype: This may stem from a read error, because a much larger clone lies one nucleotide away. It is likely a read error, because the conserved phenylalanine at the end of the CDR3 is missing. The rearrangement joins TRBV25-1 to TRBJ2-5; D uncertain. CDR3 length: 13 residues. The germline V gene encodes CDR1 MGHDK and CDR2 SYGVNS. Trimming shortened V by 8 bases and J by 2 bases, and 12 bases separated the two germline ends. This chain's CDR3 is CASEARLQETQYL. In DNA form, the CDR3 reads TGTGCCAGCGAGGCACGGCTGCAAGAGACCCAGTACTTA.

This clonotype was seen many times. In DNA form, the CDR3 reads TGCAGTGCTACGTATATAGCGGGAACAAACTACGAGCAGTACTTC. Translation gives CSATYIAGTNYEQYF. The chain recombines TRBV20-1 with TRBJ2-7; 8 nucleotides agree with TRBD2. J was trimmed by 3 bases and V by 4 bases; bases with no gene match: 11. The germline V gene has CDR1 DFQATT and CDR2 SNEGSKA (reference sequence). This CDR3 comprises 15 residues.

DNA for the CDR3: TGTGCCAGCAGCTTCACGGACAGGGGGGCCAAAAACATTCAGTACTTC. It encodes CASSFTDRGAKNIQYF. The chain has TRBV7-9 and TRBJ2-4; 10 nucleotides align to TRBD1. The CDR3 sequence is 16 residues long. V gave up 3 bases and J gave up 1 base; unmatched junction bases: 3. Germline V gene data show CDR1 as SEHNR and CDR2 as FQNEAQ (reference sequence).

The table lists this clonotype with many counts. This rearrangement joins TRBV6-5 to TRBJ2-1; possible D gene TRBD1, 5 bases. V lost 8 bases, J lost 8 bases, and 22 bases lay in between. This CDR3 has 15 amino acids. In germline, CDR1 is MNHEY, CDR2 SVGAGI. The CDR3 DNA is TGTGCCAGCGCCCCTATTGGGCAGGGTGAGGATGAGCAGTTCTTC. Protein sequence: CASAPIGQGEDEQFF.

The chain recombines TRBV19 with TRBJ2-1, with D perhaps matching TRBD1 or TRBD2 (5 bases each). Trimming took off 3 bases at V and 6 bases at J, with 18 bases between the two ends. CDR1 is LNHDA, CDR2 SQIVND, per germline (reference sequence). There are 16 residues in the CDR3. The CDR3 sequence is CASSIPPGRGVNEQFF. DNA for the CDR3: TGTGCCAGTAGTATTCCCCCAGGGCGAGGGGTCAATGAGCAGTTCTTC.

The sample holds many counts of this clonotype. V gene TRBV12-3 or TRBV12-4 combines with J gene TRBJ1-4; unclear D gene. The CDR3 is 16 amino acids. V lost 1 base to trimming and J lost 5 bases, with 14 bases between them. Here the CDR3 reads CASSLGFLGLNEKLFF. CDR3 nucleotides: TGTGCCAGCAGTTTAGGGTTCCTGGGTCTCAATGAAAAACTGTTTTTT.

Points on this clonotype: A much larger clone sits a single nucleotide away, making a read error possible. The chain joins TRBV27 to TRBJ1-2, with D uncertain. Germline V CDR1 and CDR2: MNHEY, SMNVEV (reference sequence). CDR3 size: 11 residues. Trimming stripped 11 bases from V and 1 base from J, with 8 bases between. The CDR3 region is CAGSNNYGYTF. CDR3 nucleotide sequence: TGTGCCGGCTCCAATAACTATGGCTACACCTTC.

On this clonotype itself: A single base separates this from a much larger clone, so it may be a read error. J is TRBJ1-2 and V is TRBV24-1; D remains ambiguous. Per the germline V gene, CDR1 is KGHDR and CDR2 is SFDVKD. CDR3 length: 14 residues. The CDR3 region has the DNA TGTGTCACCAGTGACCCCGCAGGCCGCTATGGCTACACCTTC. This sequence encodes CVTSDPAGRYGYTF.

As for this clonotype: Being one base from a much bigger clone, this may be a read error. This chain joins TRBV13 and TRBJ1-4; 9 nucleotides line up with TRBD1. The CDR3 is made up of 14 amino acids. Germline-derived CDR1 and CDR2 are PRHDT and FYEKMQ (reference sequence). The CDR3 loop reads CVSSWGQGGEKLFF. The CDR3 nucleotides are TGTGTCAGCAGCTGGGGACAGGGAGGCGAAAAACTGTTTTTT.

With respect to this clonotype: With a much larger clone just one base away, this may be a read error. The chain is built from TRBV11-2 and TRBJ1-6; D uncertain. The CDR3 has 13 residues. V gave up 11 bases and J gave up 7 bases, with 15 bases separating them. From germline, CDR1 is SGHAT and CDR2 FQNNGV. CDR3: CAGAPGNNSPLHF. The DNA of the CDR3 is TGTGCCGGCGCCCCGGGAAACAATTCACCCCTCCACTTT.

This clonotype was counted many times. CDR3 region: CASSQTSPGADEQFF. CDR3 coding DNA: TGTGCCAGCAGCCAAACTAGCCCGGGGGCTGATGAGCAGTTCTTC. This sequence joins TRBV4-2 and TRBJ2-1; D is possibly TRBD1 or TRBD2 (6 bases each). The CDR3 covers 15 residues. The germline V gene encodes CDR1 LGHNA and CDR2 YNFKEQ. V was shortened by 2 bases and J by 8 bases, with 16 bases between the two germline ends.

In this sample, this clonotype turned up many times. The genes are TRBV5-6 and TRBJ2-7; D might be TRBD2 (5 bases). Germline CDR1 SGHDT, CDR2 YYEEEE. The V and J ends lost 6 bases and 3 bases respectively, with 10 bases between them. This CDR3 spans 12 amino acids. The CDR3 protein is CASTNRGYEQYF. The CDR3 nucleotides read TGTGCCAGCACTAACCGGGGCTACGAGCAGTACTTC.

This clonotype has a handful of counts. V is TRBV3-1 and J is TRBJ2-7; D could derive from TRBD1 or TRBD2 (5 bases each). The germline V gene has CDR1 LGHDT and CDR2 YNNKEL (reference sequence). The CDR3 runs 13 residues. The V gene lost 4 bases and the J gene lost 5 bases, with 12 bases spanning the gap. CDR3 loop: CASSLARGHEQYF. CDR3 nucleotide sequence: TGTGCCAGCAGCCTCGCGAGGGGTCACGAGCAGTACTTC.

This clonotype was detected ten times or more. V gene TRBV5-1 combines with J gene TRBJ1-2; D is undetermined. V was trimmed by 4 bases and J by 4 bases, leaving 8 bases between them. Germline-derived CDR1 and CDR2 are SGHRS and YFSETQ. The CDR3 length is 12 residues. Here the CDR3 DNA reads TGCGCCAGCAGCCCGGGTTCCTATGGCTACACCTTC. Protein: CASSPGSYGYTF.

This clonotype was picked up many times. This rearrangement joins TRBV7-6 to TRBJ2-2, with D possibly being TRBD2 (6 bases). The CDR3 is made up of 17 amino acids. V was cut by 5 bases and J by 7 bases, with 23 bases left in between. Germline CDR1 reads SGHVS; CDR2 reads FNYEAQ. CDR3: CASSIEGGGIAGGELFF. The CDR3 DNA is TGTGCCAGCAGCATAGAGGGTGGCGGGATCGCTGGCGGGGAGCTGTTTTTT.

This clonotype was counted ten times or more. J is TRBJ1-2 and V is TRBV7-2; the D gene is possibly TRBD1 (6 bases). CDR1 is SGHTA, CDR2 FQGNSA, per germline. CDR3 size: 18 residues. V lost 2 bases and J lost 0, with 19 bases in between. In nucleotides, the CDR3 is TGTGCCAGCAGCTTAAGCCCCGGGACATTGCTCGCTAACTATGGCTACACCTTC. The encoded protein is CASSLSPGTLLANYGYTF.

In its sample, this clonotype ranks as medium-sized. J is TRBJ2-7 and V is TRBV5-1, with TRBD2 matching over 15 bases. Per germline, CDR1 SGHRS and CDR2 YFSETQ. The CDR3 runs 17 residues. V was clipped by 3 bases and J by 6 bases; unmatched bases: 10. DNA for the CDR3: TGCGCCAGCAGCTCGACGGGACTAGCGGGGGGACGGGTCGAGCAGTACTTC. Its protein product is CASSSTGLAGGRVEQYF.

V gene TRBV9 combines with J gene TRBJ2-5; tentative D call: TRBD1 (7 bases). Germline V gives CDR1 SGDLS, CDR2 YYNGEE. Trimming stripped 0 bases from V and 5 bases from J, with 14 bases between. The CDR3 totals 15 residues. CDR3 sequence: CASSVAGGGLETQYF. For the CDR3, the DNA is TGTGCCAGCAGCGTAGCAGGAGGGGGCCTGGAGACCCAGTACTTC.

In its sample, this clonotype was seen many times. The chain has TRBV13 and TRBJ2-5, with 13 nucleotides matching TRBD2. Unmatched junction bases numbered 19, after V lost 4 bases and J lost 5 bases. The germline V gene encodes CDR1 PRHDT and CDR2 FYEKMQ (reference sequence). The CDR3 runs to 20 residues. The DNA for the CDR3 is TGTGCCAGCAGCTCCCGGGATCTTGGGACTAGCGGGGCGTGGGTGGAGACCCAGTACTTC. Translating it yields CASSSRDLGTSGAWVETQYF.

In this sample, this clonotype turned up many times. The CDR3 DNA reads TGCGCCAGCAGCAAGGGACTAGCGGGAAGGGTATCCGCAGATACGCAGTATTTT. It encodes CASSKGLAGRVSADTQYF. The rearrangement uses TRBV5-1 and TRBJ2-3; 13 nucleotides align to TRBD2. The CDR3 runs 18 residues. J was trimmed by 4 bases and V by 4 bases; bases with no gene match: 12. CDR1 and CDR2 (germline): SGHRS, YFSETQ.

This clonotype occurred many times. The rearrangement joins TRBV12-3 or TRBV12-4 to TRBJ2-3; no definite D call. This CDR3 has 12 residues. The V gene lost 2 bases and the J gene lost 5 bases, with 5 bases spanning the gap. The CDR3 DNA reads as TGTGCCAGCAGTTTACGCGGAGATACGCAGTATTTT. Translation: CASSLRGDTQYF.

This clonotype was detected ten times or more. Given the absence of the conserved phenylalanine or tryptophan at the CDR3 end, a read error is likely. The DNA is omitted, as the CDR3 cannot be located on it reliably, and the CDR3 follows TCRdb's listing. The chain employs TRBV5-8 and TRBJ1-2; no check of the table's D call, TRBD1, against the DNA was made. Germline assignment: CDR1 SGHTS and CDR2 YDEGEE. The CDR3 contains 10 residues when both ends are counted. CDR3 sequence reads: CASSLGGQRI.

This clonotype appeared once. This sequence joins TRBV4-2 and TRBJ1-1; maybe TRBD1 (5 bases). V lost 7 bases, J lost 1 base, and 13 bases lay in between. The germline V gene has CDR1 LGHNA and CDR2 YNFKEQ. This CDR3 spans 14 amino acids. This chain's CDR3 is CASTDNGGNTEAFF. The CDR3 region has the DNA TGTGCCAGCACGGATAATGGGGGGAACACTGAAGCTTTCTTT.

Of note for this clonotype: This may come from a read error, since a much larger clone is one base off. This chain connects TRBV3-1 to TRBJ2-7, with D possibly called TRBD1 or TRBD2 (5 bases each). Trimming cost V 7 bases and J 7 bases, with 17 bases left between them. Per the germline V gene, CDR1 is LGHDT and CDR2 is YNNKEL (reference sequence). The CDR3 has 13 amino acids. The CDR3 loop is CASNQMPGREQYF. The CDR3 coding sequence is TGTGCCAGCAACCAGATGCCGGGGCGGGAGCAGTACTTC.

Many counts were recorded for this clonotype. The J gene is TRBJ2-3, the V gene TRBV9; 8 positions match TRBD2. Germline-derived CDR1 and CDR2 are SGDLS and YYNGEE. The CDR3 spans 16 residues. The V and J ends lost 4 bases and 4 bases, in that order; junction bases with no gene match: 11. As DNA, the CDR3 is TGTGCCAGCAGCTCTTCGGGAGCGGGAGTATCAGATACGCAGTATTTT. Translated: CASSSSGAGVSDTQYF.